This T cell receptor (beta chain) was profiled in a study of blood T cells in healthy people across ages. Using a J-beta primer mix together with a sample-barcoded 5' primer, a second PCR was run for roughly 7 to 12 cycles. Each of the cDNA molecules was tagged by a template-switch adaptor with 12 random nucleotides. TCRdb fed the 5' RACE reads into MiXCR, producing one record per CDR3 protein. The sample contains over 500,000 distinct CDR3 sequences, approximately 26% of which appear only once. This clonotype has only a few counts. The antigen remains undetermined. This CDR3 is built from 14 residues. V was cut by 0 bases and J by 5 bases, with 11 bases left in between. CDR1 and CDR2 from the germline V gene are SGHKS and YYEKEE (reference sequence). Study-wide results and caveats: A roughly linear fall in TCR beta diversity per million T cells was seen with increasing age. Strong correlation linked observed beta diversity and percent naive T cells.

A further study also used this sample, focusing on T cells of mothers and their children. That report notes: It was related mother-child pairs that showed slightly higher overlap than unrelated pairs, without reaching significance.

What was sequenced was blood. The TCR was taken from a boy younger than 10 in good health. The chain carries TRBV5-5 and TRBJ2-5; a possible D gene is TRBD2 (6 bases). The chain's CDR3 is CASSLEVGRETQYF. CDR3 DNA: TGTGCCAGCAGCTTGGAGGTGGGGAGGGAGACCCAGTACTTC.